This note documents a single T cell receptor beta chain sequence. Antigen unknown. This sample was taken from a study of T cell repertoires in cytomegalovirus infection. The overall study: Matching HLA type and CMV infection were both indicated by public TCR beta signatures.

This CDR3 has 15 residues. V was pared by 6 bases and J by 5 bases, with 19 bases between. Study results and limitations: The study found HLA-C-restricted CMV-specific TCR beta clonotypes dominating the ex vivo response.

Using its own MiXCR run on the reads, TCRdb lists one record per CDR3 protein. The sample yields about 360,000 distinct CDR3 sequences, 18% seen once. The origin of this receptor is a human donor in good health (CMV status not recorded). Some clones in this sample may be carry-over from other donors' samples. Sequencing was performed on PBMCs. This rearrangement joins TRBV12-3 or TRBV12-4 to TRBJ2-5; TRBD2 might be the D (6 bases). DNA of the CDR3: TGTGCCAGCAGCTCCTGGAGGGACCCTTGGGAGACCCAGTACTTC. Amino acids: CASSSWRDPWETQYF.